The sequence of this T cell receptor (beta chain) was determined in a study of T cell responses to AZD1222 COVID-19 vaccine (dated by TCRdb to the early 2020s). Regarding the complete study: AZD1222 recipients whose second dose came at about 4 weeks and those whose second dose came at about 12 weeks were combined into one group, since spike-specific TCR depth and breadth did not differ between the two schedules. TCR sequencing covered some 240 trial participants: about 210 given two doses of AZD1222 and 26 given two doses of MenACWY control vaccine. Trial participants were enrolled by age into subgroups of 18-55, 56-69 and 70-plus years, and about 150, 27 and 61 TCR-sequenced participants, respectively, were included in these subgroups. Points the paper makes about the study in general: Participants were mostly white British, with more females than males. The authors suggested clonal diversity may have been underestimated. Conclusions about previously exposed vaccinees are limited because only five to seven AZD1222 recipients were SARS-CoV-2 seropositive at baseline. After two AZD1222 doses, both the breadth and the depth of spike-specific TCRs were significantly higher than at day 0 and than in MenACWY recipients. Reportedly, almost half of the unique spike-specific TCRs recognized epitopes lying outside the regions that are mutated in the B.1.351 and B.1.1.7 variants. Because no day 14 peak-response samples were available, the repertoires could be characterized only after the peak T cell response. The 56-69-year group was small, and its depth increase did not reach significance, likely because of low power. CD4 TCRs associated with the vaccine covered the entire spike protein, and the dominant responses were in regions 160-218 and 743-854.

From V the trimming removes 0 bases and from J it removes 4 bases, while the gene matches leave 16 bases of the junction unaccounted for. The germline V gene gives CDR1 as SGHRS and CDR2 as YFSETQ. The CDR3 runs 20 amino acids, cysteine and phenylalanine included. Only the CDR3 portion is preserved as DNA: 60 bases, with reading frame beginning at the first base. The CDR3 regions of human TCRbeta chains were subjected to immunosequencing. The authors' pipeline ran thus. TCRs in the repertoires were compared against a reference library of SARS-CoV-2-specific TCRs that had been generated with the MIRA antigen-specificity platform. Breadth was defined as the fraction of unique TCRs that were SARS-CoV-2-associated, and depth was defined as the fraction of total T cells that were SARS-CoV-2-associated. Using the MIRA data, each spike-specific TCR was mapped to the spike region that the TCR reacts to and placed in a CD4 or CD8 class. Log10-transformed breadth and depth values were compared by one-way ANOVA with Sidak's multiple comparisons tests. This immuneACCESS table, as held by TCRdb, lists in-frame sequences with V and J called but not all clones. Of the missing ones, under half trace to an unresolved V gene in checked studies; the others have no known cause. Clonal size and the V and J genes are those of that table, whereas D and trimming came from the DNA. Recorded for this sample are approximately 110,000 clones; roughly 86% of them occurred a single time. Roughly 4.5% of the sample is taken by the ten largest.

On this clone: Its specific antigen is unknown. The sample holds no much larger clone one base away, and base qualities are not on file.

The time point label of this sample denotes: baseline before first vaccination. Vaccinee samples were obtained from the UK trials COV001 and COV002, which included a single-blind randomized controlled phase 2/3 trial of AZD1222 (ChAdOx1 nCoV-19) in healthy adults. Trial participant PBMC samples were collected at day 0 and day 28 after the second dose for TCRbeta chain sequencing. The V and J genes are TRBV5-1 and TRBJ1-6; TRBD1 lines up with 7 middle nucleotides. The material sequenced was peripheral blood, taken on day 0 of AZD1222 vaccination. The TCR was taken from an adult in good health. CDR3 sequence: CASSLDSQGGIRGYNSPLHF. The nucleotides read TGCGCCAGCAGCTTGGATTCCCAGGGGGGCATAAGAGGATATAATTCACCCCTCCACTTT.